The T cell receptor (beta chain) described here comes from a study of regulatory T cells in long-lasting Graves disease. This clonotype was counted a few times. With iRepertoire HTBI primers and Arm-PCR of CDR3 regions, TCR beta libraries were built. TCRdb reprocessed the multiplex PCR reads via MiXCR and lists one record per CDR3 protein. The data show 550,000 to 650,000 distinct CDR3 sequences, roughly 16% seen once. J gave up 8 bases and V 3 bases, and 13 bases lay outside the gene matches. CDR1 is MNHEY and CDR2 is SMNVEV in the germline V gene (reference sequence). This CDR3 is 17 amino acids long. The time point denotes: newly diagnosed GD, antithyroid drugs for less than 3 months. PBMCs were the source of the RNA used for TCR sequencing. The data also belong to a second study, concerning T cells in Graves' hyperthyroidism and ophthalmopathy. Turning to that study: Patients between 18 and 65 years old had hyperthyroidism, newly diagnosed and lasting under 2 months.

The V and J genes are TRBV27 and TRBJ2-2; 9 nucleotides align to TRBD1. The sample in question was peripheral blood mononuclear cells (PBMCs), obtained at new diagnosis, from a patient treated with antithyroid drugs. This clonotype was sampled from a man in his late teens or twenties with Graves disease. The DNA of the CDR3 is TGTGCCAGCAGTTTCGGGACAGGGAGGTATTTTGGAGGGGAGCTGTTTTTT. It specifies CASSFGTGRYFGGELFF.